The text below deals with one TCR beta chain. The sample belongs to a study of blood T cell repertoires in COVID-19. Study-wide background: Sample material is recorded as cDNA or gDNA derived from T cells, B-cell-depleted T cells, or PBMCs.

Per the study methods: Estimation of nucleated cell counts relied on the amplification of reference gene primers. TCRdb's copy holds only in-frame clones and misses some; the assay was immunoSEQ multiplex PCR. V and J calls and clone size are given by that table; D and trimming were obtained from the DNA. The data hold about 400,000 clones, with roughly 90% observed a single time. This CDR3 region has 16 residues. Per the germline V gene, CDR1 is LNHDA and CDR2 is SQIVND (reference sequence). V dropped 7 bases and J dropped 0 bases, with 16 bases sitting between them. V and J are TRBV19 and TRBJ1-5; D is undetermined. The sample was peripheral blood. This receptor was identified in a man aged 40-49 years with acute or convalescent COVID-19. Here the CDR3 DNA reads TGTGCCAGTACCCCCGAGGCGGCTTATAGCAATCAGCCCCAGCATTTT. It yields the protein CASTPEAAYSNQPQHF.